This T cell receptor beta chain was identified in a study of neoadjuvant anti-PD-1 for oral cavity cancer. The assay was immunoSEQ multiplex PCR, and TCRdb's table has in-frame clones only and misses some. The table records 7,000 to 8,500 clones, 54% of them present only once. This CDR3 is 15 amino acids long. V dropped 1 base and J dropped 1; count of bases not matched to a gene: 2. Germline CDR1 is MGHRA and CDR2 is YSYEKL. The input for sequencing was tumor tissue, taken before nivolumab (anti-PD-1) treatment. This TCR derives from a person aged 35 to 85 with oral cavity squamous cell carcinoma. The chain recombines TRBV4-1 with TRBJ2-5, with 8 bases lining up with TRBD2. The CDR3, as DNA: TGCGCCAGCAGCCAAGGGACTAGCAGCCAAGAGACCCAGTACTTC. Its protein is CASSQGTSSQETQYF.